This is a list of T cell receptor beta chains from one sample in a study of T-cell reconstitution after alpha-beta-depleted transplantation in children. In TCRdb, the PCR reads were re-called with MiXCR into one record per CDR3 protein. The sample has a few hundred thousand distinct CDR3 sequences; approximately 7.3% are singletons. Sequencing used peripheral blood, obtained 360 days after TCRalphabeta/CD19-depleted stem cell transplant. These receptors were collected from a female patient aged 2-9 years who had a stem cell transplant for Fanconi anemia, so the T cells may come from the graft donor. CDR3s leave out the opening cysteine and the closing phenylalanine or tryptophan. The order of the fields is V gene, J gene, CDR3 protein.

v_gene: TRBV20-1; j_gene: TRBJ1-5; CDR3aa: SAPTGSNQPQH
v_gene: TRBV4-2; j_gene: TRBJ1-6; CDR3aa: ASSQGNQHSPLH
v_gene: TRBV5-6; j_gene: TRBJ2-3; CDR3aa: ASSQTSGGMTDTQY
v_gene: TRBV3-1; j_gene: TRBJ1-3; CDR3aa: ASSQVEANTIY
v_gene: TRBV5-1; j_gene: TRBJ1-1; CDR3aa: ASSFRPPTEAF
v_gene: TRBV4-3; j_gene: TRBJ2-7; CDR3aa: ASSQMAVEPYEQY
v_gene: TRBV5-1; j_gene: TRBJ2-5; CDR3aa: ASSLAGQGKETQY
v_gene: TRBV10-3; j_gene: TRBJ2-1; CDR3aa: AISEGFNEQF
v_gene: TRBV4-1; j_gene: TRBJ2-7; CDR3aa: ASSPASGGAYEQY
v_gene: TRBV4-2; j_gene: TRBJ1-1; CDR3aa: ASSQDFGEAF
v_gene: TRBV19; j_gene: TRBJ1-1; CDR3aa: ASSIIPDRYTEAF
v_gene: TRBV28; j_gene: TRBJ2-6; CDR3aa: ASSLWTDSGANVLT
v_gene: TRBV10-3; j_gene: TRBJ2-6; CDR3aa: ALRDGANVLT
v_gene: TRBV6-1; j_gene: TRBJ2-4; CDR3aa: ASTLGTFRSIQY
v_gene: TRBV5-1; j_gene: TRBJ2-3; CDR3aa: ASSLSNQDSESPDTQY
v_gene: TRBV20-1; j_gene: TRBJ2-7; CDR3aa: SAFKQGAAYEQY
v_gene: TRBV12-3/TRBV12-4; j_gene: TRBJ1-1; CDR3aa: ASSSPDRLNTEAF
v_gene: TRBV6-5; j_gene: TRBJ1-5; CDR3aa: ASSYSRLQPQH
v_gene: TRBV2; j_gene: TRBJ2-3; CDR3aa: ACRLAGPTDTQY
v_gene: TRBV7-3; j_gene: TRBJ2-3; CDR3aa: ASSTLRGRVTDTQY
v_gene: TRBV6-1; j_gene: TRBJ2-3; CDR3aa: ASSQTSGASGKSDTQY
v_gene: TRBV3-1; j_gene: TRBJ1-2; CDR3aa: ASSQDGQGNYGYT
v_gene: TRBV5-1; j_gene: TRBJ2-3; CDR3aa: ASSLSTYTDTQY
v_gene: TRBV2; j_gene: TRBJ2-5; CDR3aa: ASNRDEHTQY
v_gene: TRBV20-1; j_gene: TRBJ1-5; CDR3aa: SARFIGTASNQPQH
v_gene: TRBV3-1; j_gene: TRBJ1-2; CDR3aa: ASSLSGTGGSGYT
v_gene: TRBV12-3/TRBV12-4; j_gene: TRBJ2-1; CDR3aa: ASSQIERYNEQF
v_gene: TRBV27; j_gene: TRBJ1-2; CDR3aa: ASRRAGAYYGYT
v_gene: TRBV5-1; j_gene: TRBJ2-5; CDR3aa: ASTTVGGETQY
v_gene: TRBV10-3; j_gene: TRBJ1-1; CDR3aa: AIRLDGDTEAF
v_gene: TRBV28; j_gene: TRBJ2-1; CDR3aa: ASSFGPSYNEQF
v_gene: TRBV4-1; j_gene: TRBJ2-7; CDR3aa: ASSHQGAYEQY
v_gene: TRBV6-2/TRBV6-3; j_gene: TRBJ2-7; CDR3aa: ASSYGSRTGSYEQY
v_gene: TRBV3-1; j_gene: TRBJ2-2; CDR3aa: ASSHWQSGRAGELF
v_gene: TRBV6-2/TRBV6-3; j_gene: TRBJ2-6; CDR3aa: ASSYTLDFGPRSGANVLT